This entry features one TCR beta chain sequence. Its recognized antigen is unknown. One base away there is no much larger clone; base qualities are not given. V and J lose 0 bases and 3 bases, and a span of 3 bases separates them. The CDR3 spans 13 residues, from the cysteine through the phenylalanine. Left in the record is the CDR3 DNA by itself, 39 bases read in frame from the first base. CDR1 is given as MNHEY and CDR2 as SVGAGI, both from the germline V gene. The immunoSEQ Assay, a bias-controlled multiplex PCR, was used to amplify TCRbeta CDR3 regions from genomic DNA. For the original study's pipeline: Nucleated cell counts per sample were estimated from amplification of reference gene primers within the assay. To quantify the absolute abundance of each unique TCRbeta CDR3 rearrangement, sequence reads were collapsed and filtered. For each sample, productive Simpson clonality was calculated as the square root of Simpson's diversity index across productive rearrangements. The immuneACCESS repertoire file appears here via TCRdb, limited to in-frame rearrangements. These files lack a portion of the clones; in checked studies, under half of the deficit traces to unresolved V genes, and the cause of the others is not known. That table is the source of V, J and clone size, and D and trimming were worked out from the DNA. The sample table shows roughly 97,000 clones, and about 90% are seen once. Around 14% of the sample is taken by the ten largest.

This sample is drawn from a study of blood T cell repertoires in COVID-19 (dated by TCRdb to 2018 to 2021). About the investigation overall: Samples from collaborators originated in the United States, Italy and Spain and spanned both the acute and convalescent phases of COVID-19. The material from the prospective study consisted of cDNA or gDNA derived from T cells, B-cell-depleted T cells, or PBMCs. The dataset comprised deeply sampled blood TCRbeta repertoires from subjects exposed to, actively infected with, or recovered from COVID-19. The repertoires were released in a freely available public database meant as a resource for research on the immune response to SARS-CoV-2. Samples came from the ongoing ImmuneRACE study (first 160 participants) plus 1,254 subjects from 6 global collaborators. Sample metadata almost always included a de-identified subject ID, COVID-19 status, age in years and sex. Where HLA class I and class II types were available, the types were taken from metadata supplied by the sample provider, not from assay-based typing. Broader findings and caveats from the paper: Clinical and demographic metadata were provided uncurated, with the amount varying by source and participant.

Collaborating institutions collected whole blood in K2EDTA tubes following their own protocols. For TCRbeta analysis, collaborator samples were shipped as frozen whole blood, as isolated PBMCs, or as DNA extracted from either sample type. Material for sequencing was peripheral blood. The chain is made from TRBV6-5 and TRBJ1-5, with the D gene call left open. The TCR originated in a man between 45 and 60 years old with acute or convalescent COVID-19. The CDR3 in this case is CASSYSNNQPQHF. DNA sequence: TGTGCCAGCAGTTACTCCAACAATCAGCCCCAGCATTTT.